Shown below are 10 T cell receptor beta chains from a single sample sequenced in a study of blood T cell repertoires in COVID-19. Profiled with immunoSEQ multiplex PCR; TCRdb holds only in-frame clones, not every one. The table has about 380,000 clones, approximately 80% seen once; the top ten hold around 1%. What was sequenced was peripheral blood. These receptors came from a human donor with acute or convalescent COVID-19. The donor label of this sample is uncertain.

The chain combines TRBV4-1 with TRBJ1-2; TRBD1 agrees at 9 bases. The ends lost 2 bases at V and 3 bases at J; junction bases unmatched: 7. The CDR3 covers 16 residues. Germline values: CDR1 MGHRA, CDR2 YSYEKL. CDR3 in amino acids: CASSQFAHRGHYGYTF. The CDR3 DNA sequence: TGCGCCAGCAGCCAATTCGCCCACAGGGGGCACTATGGCTACACCTTC.

This clone was observed once. The chain recombines TRBV18 with TRBJ1-3, with 7 bases identical to TRBD1. The V gene's germline CDR1 is KGHSH and CDR2 LQKENI. This CDR3 region has 15 residues. The trim removed 2 bases at V and 2 bases at J, leaving 3 bases unmatched. DNA for the CDR3: TGTGCCAGCTCACCAGACAGGGCCACTGGAAACACCATATATTTT. This gives the protein CASSPDRATGNTIYF.

J is TRBJ2-3 and V is TRBV18, with 10 nucleotides matching TRBD1. The CDR3 extends over 16 amino acids. The germline gives CDR1 KGHSH, CDR2 LQKENI. V was clipped by 5 bases and J by 3 bases; unmatched bases: 8. CDR3 bases: TGTGCCAGCTCAAGATTGACAGGGGGCCTAACAGATACGCAGTATTTT. It translates to CASSRLTGGLTDTQYF.

The chain links TRBV5-6 to TRBJ1-1; 7 nucleotides align to TRBD1. CDR3 length: 16 residues. Germline trimming cut 1 base from V and 2 bases from J; bases unmatched to any gene: 8. Germline-derived CDR1 and CDR2 are SGHDT and YYEEEE. CDR3 sequence: CASSLWLTGINTEAFF. As DNA, the CDR3 is TGTGCCAGCAGCTTGTGGCTGACAGGGATAAACACTGAAGCTTTCTTT.

V gene TRBV19 combines with J gene TRBJ1-2, with D possibly TRBD1 on 6 matching bases. The ends were cut back, 10 bases at V and 2 bases at J, with 11 bases in the middle. This CDR3 has 12 residues. Germline CDR1 reads LNHDA; CDR2 reads SQIVND (reference sequence). CDR3 residues: CATWTVNYGYTF. Written as DNA, the CDR3 is TGTGCCACTTGGACAGTGAACTATGGCTACACCTTC.

The CDR3 here is CASRQSYEQYF. The CDR3 DNA reads TGTGCCAGCAGGCAGTCCTACGAGCAGTACTTC. This chain links TRBV2 with TRBJ2-7; unclear D gene. The V end was cut by 6 bases, the J end by 1 base, with 4 bases between. The CDR3 sequence is 11 residues long. Germline V gives CDR1 SNHLY, CDR2 FYNNEI.

This clone has more than one count but fewer than ten. This sequence joins TRBV5-1 and TRBJ2-5, with 11 bases lining up with TRBD2. The CDR3 has 14 amino acids. The germline gives CDR1 SGHRS, CDR2 YFSETQ. The V and J ends lost 4 bases and 9 bases, in that order; junction bases with no gene match: 8. The CDR3 DNA sequence: TGCGCCAGCAGCCACAGACTAGCGGGATCGGCCCAGTACTTC. Translation: CASSHRLAGSAQYF.

The table lists this clone with a few counts. The chain uses TRBV13 and TRBJ2-7; 9 bases are shared with TRBD2. CDR1 and CDR2 from the germline V gene are PRHDT and FYEKMQ (reference sequence). The CDR3 has 18 amino acids. The trim removed 0 bases at V and 7 bases at J, leaving 16 bases unmatched. CDR3 coding DNA: TGTGCCAGCAGCTTAGGACAAGCGGGAGGTCCCTCCAAGGGGGAGCAGTACTTC. Amino acids: CASSLGQAGGPSKGEQYF. The entire variable domain, with the rest obtained from reference TRBV13 and TRBJ2-7, is as follows: AAGVIQSPRHLIKEKRETATLKCYPIPRHDTVYWYQQGPGQDPQFLISFYEKMQSDKGSIPDRFSAQQFSDYHSELNMSSLELGDSALYFCASSLGQAGGPSKGEQYFGPGTRLTVT.

V and J are TRBV6-6 and TRBJ1-6, with a tentative D call TRBD1 (5 bases). Per germline, CDR1 MNHNY and CDR2 SVGAGI (reference sequence). Between the trimmed V and J ends, which lost 5 bases and 7 bases, there was a span of 9 bases. The CDR3 loop spans 13 amino acids. CDR3 sequence (DNA): TGTGCCAGCAGTCTGGGGGGGAATTCACCCCTCCACTTT. Translated, it gives CASSLGGNSPLHF.

This chain joins TRBV4-1 and TRBJ2-2, with D possibly being TRBD1 (6 bases). The V gene lost 7 bases and the J gene lost 7 bases, with 16 bases spanning the gap. CDR1 MGHRA and CDR2 YSYEKL come from the germline V gene. The CDR3 consists of 14 residues. This CDR3 reads CASTLGQNDGELFF. In DNA, the CDR3 is TGCGCCAGCACCCTAGGACAGAACGACGGGGAGCTGTTTTTT.